These 19 T cell receptor beta chains originate from one sample sequenced in a study of shared clonotypes between healthy human individuals. TCRdb's copy holds only in-frame clones and misses some; the assay was immunoSEQ multiplex PCR. Counted here are 2 million to 2.5 million clones, about 95% occurring once; the ten biggest clones make up 0.1% to 0.15%. The sequencing sample was made of naive CD4+ T cells sorted from blood. Subset noted: CD45RA+ positively selected. Receptors originate from a man younger than 30 in good health.

This clone is a singleton in its sample. The chain couples TRBV5-1 to TRBJ2-1; 7 bases agree with TRBD1. Germline CDR1 and CDR2: SGHRS and YFSETQ. The ends lost 4 bases at V and 4 bases at J; junction bases unmatched: 8. This CDR3 spans 15 amino acids. The CDR3 reads CASSTTGQDYNEQFF. In nucleotides, the CDR3 is TGCGCCAGCAGCACGACAGGGCAGGATTACAATGAGCAGTTCTTC.

Only one count was recorded for this clone. This specimen includes other DNA sequences encoding the same CDR3. The chain recombines TRBV20-1 with TRBJ2-1, with D tentatively TRBD1 or TRBD2 (5 bases each). The V gene lost 3 bases and the J gene lost 5 bases, with 5 bases spanning the gap. The CDR3 length is 11 residues. The germline V gene encodes CDR1 DFQATT and CDR2 SNEGSKA (reference sequence). CDR3 DNA: TGCAGTGCTAGGGGACACAATGAGCAGTTCTTC. It yields the protein CSARGHNEQFF.

Note on this clone: The identical CDR3 is also encoded by other nucleotide sequences in the sample. The V and J genes are TRBV30 and TRBJ1-2, with a tentative D call TRBD1 (5 bases). Germline V gene lookup returns CDR1 GTSNPN and CDR2 SVGIG (reference sequence). CDR3 length: 12 amino acids. Trimming cost V 4 bases and J 2 bases, with 8 bases left between them. The CDR3 here is CAWMGGNYGYTF. The DNA of the CDR3 is TGTGCCTGGATGGGGGGAAACTATGGCTACACCTTC.

The J gene is TRBJ1-4, the V gene TRBV7-8, with 8 bases lining up with TRBD1. The junction had 9 bases not matched to a gene; V was cut back by 5 bases and J by 13 bases. CDR1 SGHVS and CDR2 FQNEAQ come from the germline V gene. This CDR3 is built from 13 residues. The CDR3 region has the DNA TGTGCCAGCAGCACCGGACAGGGAGCAGGACTGTTTTTT. Translated, it gives CASSTGQGAGLFF.

This chain uses TRBV29-1 with TRBJ1-1; perhaps TRBD1 as D (5 bases). Looked up from germline, CDR1 is SQVTM and CDR2 is ANQGSEA. The CDR3 has 14 amino acids. The V end lost 4 bases, the J end lost 4 bases, and 16 bases lay between the germline ends. DNA of the CDR3: TGCAGCGTTGTGGACGTCGAAGGGACCACTGAAGCTTTCTTT. Amino acids: CSVVDVEGTTEAFF.

The chain couples TRBV27 to TRBJ1-2; tentatively, D is TRBD1 (6 bases). CDR3 length: 17 residues. Germline V gene sequence: CDR1 MNHEY, CDR2 SMNVEV (reference sequence). Trimming cost V 2 bases and J 0 bases, with 16 bases left between them. The CDR3 bases are TGTGCCAGCAGTTTAGCCGGGCGTCAGGGGCCTAACTATGGCTACACCTTC. Its protein is CASSLAGRQGPNYGYTF.

In this sample, this clone turned up once. The chain couples TRBV5-4 to TRBJ1-1; the match to TRBD1 covers 8 bases. This CDR3 region has 14 residues. Germline values: CDR1 SGHNT, CDR2 YYREEE (reference sequence). J gave up 1 base and V 3 bases, and 2 bases lay outside the gene matches. The CDR3 nucleotides are TGTGCCAGCAGCTGGGACAGGTCGAACACTGAAGCTTTCTTT. It translates to CASSWDRSNTEAFF. The variable domain in full, with the rest retrieved from reference TRBV5-4 and TRBJ1-1, is ETGVTQSPTHLIKTRGQQVTLRCSSQSGHNTVSWYQQALGQGPQFIFQYYREEENGRGNFPPRFSGLQFPNYSSELNVNALELDDSALYLCASSWDRSNTEAFFGQGTRLTVV.

The rearrangement links TRBV2 to TRBJ2-7; 7 bases fit TRBD1. The CDR3 has 14 residues. J was trimmed by 5 bases and V by 1 base; bases with no gene match: 5. The germline V gene has CDR1 SNHLY and CDR2 FYNNEI. The CDR3 DNA follows: TGTGCCAGCAGTGAAGAAACAGGGGTGCACGAGCAGTACTTC. Translated: CASSEETGVHEQYF.

A word on this clone: At one end the junction does not follow the germline gene, possibly because of a read error. The CDR3 bases are TGTGCCAACAGCGCGCCGGGACAGGCGAAGGACACTGAAGCTTTCTTT. Translation: CANSAPGQAKDTEAFF. The rearrangement links TRBV9 to TRBJ1-1, with TRBD1 matching 8 bases. The CDR3 loop spans 16 amino acids. CDR1 and CDR2 from the germline V gene are SGDLS and YYNGEE.

J is TRBJ1-6 and V is TRBV5-1; 8 nucleotides agree with TRBD1. V gave up 5 bases and J gave up 6 bases; unmatched junction bases: 4. CDR3 length: 14 amino acids. Per the germline V gene, CDR1 is SGHRS and CDR2 is YFSETQ. The CDR3 loop is CASSYRGTNSPLHF. The CDR3 nucleotides are TGCGCCAGCAGTTACAGGGGGACTAATTCACCCCTCCACTTT.

V and J are TRBV29-1 and TRBJ2-7; D could derive from TRBD1 or TRBD2 (6 bases each). The CDR3 is 12 residues long. Germline CDR1 SQVTM, CDR2 ANQGSEA. V dropped 5 bases and J dropped 4 bases, with 12 bases sitting between them. CDR3 in DNA: TGCAGCGTTAGGGGGGTTATGTACGAGCAGTACTTC. It is translated as CSVRGVMYEQYF.

The chain has TRBV30 and TRBJ2-2, with D unclear. The CDR3 is made up of 13 amino acids. With 3 bases removed from V and 5 bases from J, the gap between germline ends came to 10 bases. Per the germline V gene, CDR1 is GTSNPN and CDR2 is SVGIG (reference sequence). The CDR3 is CAWSGLRTGELFF. DNA of the CDR3: TGTGCCTGGAGCGGGTTACGGACCGGGGAGCTGTTTTTT. The complete variable domain, with remaining parts taken from reference TRBV30 and TRBJ2-2, reads SQTIHQWPATLVQPVGSPLSLECTVEGTSNPNLYWYRQAAGRGLQLLFYSVGIGQISSEVPQNLSASRPQDRQFILSSKKLLLSDSGFYLCAWSGLRTGELFFGEGSRLTVL.

The rearrangement uses TRBV7-2 and TRBJ2-7; TRBD2 agrees at 11 bases. Germline V gene data show CDR1 as SGHTA and CDR2 as FQGNSA. Unmatched junction bases numbered 1, after V lost 4 bases and J lost 2 bases. The CDR3 sequence is 14 residues long. CDR3 region: CASSYSGGAYEQYF. The DNA for the CDR3 is TGTGCCAGCAGCTATAGCGGGGGGGCCTACGAGCAGTACTTC.

The rearrangement links TRBV6-5 to TRBJ1-1, with D perhaps matching TRBD1 (6 bases). The CDR3 length is 15 residues. From germline, CDR1 is MNHEY and CDR2 SVGAGI. V was clipped by 2 bases and J by 6 bases, with 16 bases between them. CDR3 bases: TGTGCCAGCAGTTACGTTGGGGGCGCTTGGGCTGAAGCTTTCTTT. This encodes CASSYVGGAWAEAFF.

V is TRBV7-6 and J is TRBJ2-5, with 14 bases lining up with TRBD2. CDR1 and CDR2 from the germline V gene are SGHVS and FNYEAQ. The CDR3 has 16 amino acids. Unmatched junction bases numbered 4, after V lost 5 bases and J lost 2 bases. The CDR3 sequence is CASSLGLAGVQETQYF. CDR3 sequence (DNA): TGTGCCAGCAGCCTGGGACTAGCGGGAGTACAAGAGACCCAGTACTTC.

The chain links TRBV5-1 to TRBJ2-7; 9 bases map to TRBD2. Germline CDR1 SGHRS, CDR2 YFSETQ. Losses at the gene ends were 4 bases for V and 5 bases for J; bases not matched to a gene: 16. This CDR3 spans 17 amino acids. CDR3 sequence (DNA): TGCGCCAGCAGCAAGGCGCTCCAATCCGGGACTAGCAACGAGCAGTACTTC. Translating gives CASSKALQSGTSNEQYF.

CDR3 in amino acids: CAWIVRGSGNEQFF. Written as DNA, the CDR3 is TGTGCCTGGATAGTAAGGGGCTCGGGGAATGAGCAGTTCTTC. This sequence joins TRBV30 and TRBJ2-1; D might be TRBD1 or TRBD2, each matching 5 bases. Germline V gene data show CDR1 as GTSNPN and CDR2 as SVGIG (reference sequence). The length of the CDR3 is 14 residues. Trimming removed 4 bases at V and 7 bases at J, with 17 bases between.

The chain employs TRBV28 and TRBJ1-2; the D is unclear. Germline V gene sequence: CDR1 MDHEN, CDR2 SYDVKM. The ends were cut back, 6 bases at V and 5 bases at J, with 19 bases in the middle. The CDR3 runs to 15 residues. For the CDR3, the DNA is TGTGCCAGCAGCCTCCCCGCAGGAGCCTTTTATGGCTACACCTTC. It yields the protein CASSLPAGAFYGYTF.

This sequence joins TRBV2 and TRBJ2-7; the D is unclear. Per germline, CDR1 SNHLY and CDR2 FYNNEI. The CDR3 contains 13 residues. V lost 4 bases to trimming and J lost 1 base, with 8 bases between them. CDR3 region: CASSGGGSYEQYF. The CDR3 DNA reads TGTGCCAGCAGTGGTGGCGGATCCTACGAGCAGTACTTC.